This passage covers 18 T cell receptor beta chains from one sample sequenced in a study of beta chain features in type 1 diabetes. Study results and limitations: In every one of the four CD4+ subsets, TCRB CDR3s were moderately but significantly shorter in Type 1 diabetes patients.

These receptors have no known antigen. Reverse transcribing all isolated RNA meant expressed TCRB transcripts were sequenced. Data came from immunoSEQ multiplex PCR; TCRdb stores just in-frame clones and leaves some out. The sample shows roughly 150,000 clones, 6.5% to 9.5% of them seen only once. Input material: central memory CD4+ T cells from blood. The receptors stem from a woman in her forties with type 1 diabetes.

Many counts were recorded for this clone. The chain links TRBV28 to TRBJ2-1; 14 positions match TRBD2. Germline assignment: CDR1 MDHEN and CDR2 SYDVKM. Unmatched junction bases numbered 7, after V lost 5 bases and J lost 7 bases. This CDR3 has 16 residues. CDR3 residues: CASSTPTSGRGNEQFF. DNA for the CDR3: TGTGCCAGCAGTACCCCGACTAGCGGGAGGGGAAATGAGCAGTTCTTC.

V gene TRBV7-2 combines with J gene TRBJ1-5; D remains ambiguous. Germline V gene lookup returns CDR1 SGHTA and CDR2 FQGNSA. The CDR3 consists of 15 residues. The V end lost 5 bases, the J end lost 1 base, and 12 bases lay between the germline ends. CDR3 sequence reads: CASSREGQSNQPQHF. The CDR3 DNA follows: TGTGCCAGCAGCCGAGAGGGCCAGAGCAATCAGCCCCAGCATTTT.

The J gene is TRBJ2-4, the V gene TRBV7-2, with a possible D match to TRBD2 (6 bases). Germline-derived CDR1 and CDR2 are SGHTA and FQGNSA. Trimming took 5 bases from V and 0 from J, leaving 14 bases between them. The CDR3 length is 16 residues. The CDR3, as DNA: TGTGCCAGCAGCCCAACCGGGACTCTAGCCAAAAACATTCAGTACTTC. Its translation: CASSPTGTLAKNIQYF.

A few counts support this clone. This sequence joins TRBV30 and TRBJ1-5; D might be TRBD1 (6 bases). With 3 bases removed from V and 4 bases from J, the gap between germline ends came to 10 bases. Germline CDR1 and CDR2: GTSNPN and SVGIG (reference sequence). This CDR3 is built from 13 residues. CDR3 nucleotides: TGTGCCTGGAGCGGACAGCCTAATCAGCCCCAGCATTTT. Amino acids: CAWSGQPNQPQHF.

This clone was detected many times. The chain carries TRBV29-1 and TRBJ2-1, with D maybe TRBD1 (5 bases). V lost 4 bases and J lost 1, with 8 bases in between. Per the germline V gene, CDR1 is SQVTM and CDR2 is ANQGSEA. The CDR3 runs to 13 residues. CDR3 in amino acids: CSVGQGSYNEQFF. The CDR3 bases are TGCAGCGTTGGCCAGGGATCCTACAATGAGCAGTTCTTC.

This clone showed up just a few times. CDR3 sequence reads: CASSPLGAGGRNEQFF. CDR3 nucleotide sequence: TGTGCCAGCTCACCGCTGGGAGCGGGAGGGCGCAATGAGCAGTTCTTC. V usage is TRBV18 and J usage is TRBJ2-1, with 10 nucleotides matching TRBD2. The germline gives CDR1 KGHSH, CDR2 LQKENI. The CDR3 extends over 16 amino acids. The trim removed 3 bases at V and 6 bases at J, leaving 8 bases unmatched.

This CDR3 is CASRGQSVVSPLHF. In nucleotides, the CDR3 is TGTGCCAGCAGAGGACAGAGCGTTGTTTCACCCCTCCACTTT. The chain combines TRBV2 with TRBJ1-6; TRBD1 might be the D (6 bases). V was shortened by 6 bases and J by 9 bases, with 15 bases between the two germline ends. The CDR3 has 14 residues. CDR1 is SNHLY and CDR2 is FYNNEI in the germline V gene.

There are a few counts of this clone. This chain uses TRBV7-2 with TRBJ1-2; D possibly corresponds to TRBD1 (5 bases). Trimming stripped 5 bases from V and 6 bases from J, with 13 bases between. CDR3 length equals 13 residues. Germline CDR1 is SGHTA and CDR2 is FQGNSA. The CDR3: CASSQNAGNGYTF. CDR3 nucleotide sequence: TGTGCCAGCAGCCAAAACGCAGGGAATGGCTACACCTTC.

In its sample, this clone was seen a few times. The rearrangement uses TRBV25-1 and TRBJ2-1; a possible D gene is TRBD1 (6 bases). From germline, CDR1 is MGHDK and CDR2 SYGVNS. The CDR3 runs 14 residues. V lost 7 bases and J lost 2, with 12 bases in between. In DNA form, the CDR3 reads TGTGCCAGCACGAGAACAGGGCCCTACAATGAGCAGTTCTTC. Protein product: CASTRTGPYNEQFF. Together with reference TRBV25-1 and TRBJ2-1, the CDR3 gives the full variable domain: EADIYQTPRYLVIGTGKKITLECSQTMGHDKMYWYQQDPGMELHLIHYSYGVNSTEKGDLSSESTVSRIRTEHFPLTLESARPSHTSQYLCASTRTGPYNEQFFGPGTRLTVL.

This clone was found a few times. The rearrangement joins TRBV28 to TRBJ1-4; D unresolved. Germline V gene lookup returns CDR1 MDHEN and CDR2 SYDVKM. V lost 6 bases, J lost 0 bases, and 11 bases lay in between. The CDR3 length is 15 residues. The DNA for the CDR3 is TGTGCCAGCAGCCTCTGGGCTACAACTAATGAAAAACTGTTTTTT. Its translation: CASSLWATTNEKLFF.

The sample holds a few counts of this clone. CDR3 sequence reads: CASSATSGNEQFF. For the CDR3, the DNA is TGTGCCAGTAGTGCCACTAGCGGCAATGAGCAGTTCTTC. The chain recombines TRBV19 with TRBJ2-1, with 8 bases fitting TRBD2. Germline V gene lookup returns CDR1 LNHDA and CDR2 SQIVND (reference sequence). The CDR3 consists of 13 residues. Trimming took 5 bases from V and 6 from J; bases not matched to a gene: 3.

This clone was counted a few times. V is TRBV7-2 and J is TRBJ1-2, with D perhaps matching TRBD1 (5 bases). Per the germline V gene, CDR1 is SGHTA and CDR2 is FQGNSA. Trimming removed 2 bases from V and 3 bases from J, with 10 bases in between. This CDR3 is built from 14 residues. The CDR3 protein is CASSLTRDDYGYTF. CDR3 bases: TGTGCCAGCAGCTTAACCAGGGATGACTATGGCTACACCTTC.

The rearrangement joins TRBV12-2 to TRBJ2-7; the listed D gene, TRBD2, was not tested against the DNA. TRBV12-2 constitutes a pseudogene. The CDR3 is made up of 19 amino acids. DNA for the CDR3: TGTGCAAGTCGCTTAGTATCGGAAGGGGGAACGGGAGGGTGTTCTGGGCAGTACTTC. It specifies CASRLVSEGGTGGCSGQYF.

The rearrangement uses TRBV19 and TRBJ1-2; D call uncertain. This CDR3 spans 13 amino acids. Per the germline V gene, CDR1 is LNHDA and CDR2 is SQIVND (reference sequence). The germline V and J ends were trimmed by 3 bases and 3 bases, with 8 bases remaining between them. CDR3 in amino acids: CASSIQEDYGYTF. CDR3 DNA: TGTGCCAGTAGTATTCAGGAGGACTATGGCTACACCTTC.

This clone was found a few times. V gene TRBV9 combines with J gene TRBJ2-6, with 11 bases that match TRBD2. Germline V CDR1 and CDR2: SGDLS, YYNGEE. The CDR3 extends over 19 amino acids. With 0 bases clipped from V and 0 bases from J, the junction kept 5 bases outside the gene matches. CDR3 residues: CASSVGLAGLLSGANVLTF. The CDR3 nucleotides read TGTGCCAGCAGCGTAGGACTAGCGGGGCTCCTCTCTGGGGCCAACGTCCTGACTTTC.

In DNA, the CDR3 is TGTGCCAGCACCCCTAGCGGGAGGTCCTACGAGCAGTACTTC. This translates into CASTPSGRSYEQYF. The chain recombines TRBV7-8 with TRBJ2-7, with 11 bases that match TRBD2. This CDR3 has 14 residues. Germline CDR1 SGHVS, CDR2 FQNEAQ. Trimming at V came to 7 bases and at J to 1 base, leaving 3 bases not matched to a gene. Based on the CDR3 plus reference TRBV7-8 and TRBJ2-7, the full variable domain is GAGVSQSPRYKVAKRGQDVALRCDPISGHVSLFWYQQALGQGPEFLTYFQNEAQLDKSGLPSDRFFAERPEGSVSTLKIQRTQQEDSAVYLCASTPSGRSYEQYFGPGTRLTVT.

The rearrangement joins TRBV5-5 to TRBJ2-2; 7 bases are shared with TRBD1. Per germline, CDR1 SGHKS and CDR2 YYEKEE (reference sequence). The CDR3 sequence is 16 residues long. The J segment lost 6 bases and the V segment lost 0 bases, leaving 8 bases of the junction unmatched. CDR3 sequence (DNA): TGTGCCAGCAGCTTGGACACGGGGCAGGGGGCCGGGGAGCTGTTTTTT. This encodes CASSLDTGQGAGELFF.

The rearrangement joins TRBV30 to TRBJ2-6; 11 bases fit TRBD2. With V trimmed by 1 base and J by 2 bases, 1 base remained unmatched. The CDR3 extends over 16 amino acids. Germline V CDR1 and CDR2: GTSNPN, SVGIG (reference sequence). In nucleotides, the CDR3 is TGTGCCTGGAGTGGGGGACTAGCGGCTGGGGCCAACGTCCTGACTTTC. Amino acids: CAWSGGLAAGANVLTF.